The present TCR beta chain was sequenced within a study of technical replicates of blood from several donors. The table came from immunoSEQ multiplex PCR; TCRdb's copy has only in-frame clones and leaves some out. The sample yields roughly 100,000 clones, 96% seen once. Trimming took 6 bases from V and 7 from J; bases not matched to a gene: 9. In germline, CDR1 is MRHNA, CDR2 SNTAGT. The CDR3 length is 14 residues. The sample comprised T cells isolated from PBMCs. The clonotype originates from a human donor in good health. The gene calls are TRBV6-4 and TRBJ2-1, with TRBD1 matching 7 bases. CDR3 sequence: CASSQQGLSNEQFF. In DNA, the CDR3 is TGTGCCAGCAGCCAACAGGGGTTAAGTAATGAGCAGTTCTTC.